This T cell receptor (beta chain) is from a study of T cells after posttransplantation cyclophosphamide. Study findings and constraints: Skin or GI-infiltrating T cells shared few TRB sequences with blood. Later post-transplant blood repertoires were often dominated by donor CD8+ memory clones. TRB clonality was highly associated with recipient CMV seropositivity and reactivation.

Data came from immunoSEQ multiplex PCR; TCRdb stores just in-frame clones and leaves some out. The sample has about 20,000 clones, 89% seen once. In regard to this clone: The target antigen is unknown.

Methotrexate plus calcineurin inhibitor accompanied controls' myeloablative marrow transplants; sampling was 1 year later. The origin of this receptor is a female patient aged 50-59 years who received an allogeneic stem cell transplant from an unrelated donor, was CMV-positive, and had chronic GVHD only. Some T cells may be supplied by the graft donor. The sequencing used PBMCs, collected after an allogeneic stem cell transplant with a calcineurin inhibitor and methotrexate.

CDR3: CASSQPRLVEGNTIYF. CDR3 sequence (DNA): TGCGCCAGCAGCCAACCTAGACTGGTGGAAGGAAACACCATATATTTT. V usage is TRBV4-1 and J usage is TRBJ1-3, with no clear D. Deletions cut 2 bases from V and 4 bases from J, with 15 bases between. Germline CDR1 reads MGHRA; CDR2 reads YSYEKL. This CDR3 has 16 residues.